Listed below are T cell receptor beta chains from one sample, sequenced in a study of T and B cells in COVID-19 patients. In TCRdb, the multiplex PCR reads were re-called with MiXCR into one record per CDR3 protein. Seen here are thousands of distinct CDR3 sequences, 25% to 35% observed once, and the top ten hold around 43%. The source material was blood. The receptors were gathered from a human donor with active COVID-19. The donor label of this sample is uncertain. Both conserved end residues are part of each CDR3. A D gene is named only where the DNA matches it firmly. Rows may omit the clone size; those that give it use once, few, many or a size class.

cdr3_aa cdr3_nt v_call d_call cdr3_length clone_size j_call
CASSPTGGGTGELFF TGTGCCAGCTCACCGACAGGGGGCGGCACCGGGGAGCTGTTTTTT TRBV6-1 TRBD1 15 NA TRBJ2-2
CSASNRVSYEQYF TGCAGTGCTAGTAACAGGGTTTCCTACGAGCAGTACTTC TRBV20-1 NA 13 NA TRBJ2-7
CSASSMQETQYF TGCAGTGCTAGTAGTATGCAAGAGACCCAGTACTTC TRBV20-1 NA 12 NA TRBJ2-5
CASSIGLRTGVRGNQPQHF TGTGCCAGTAGTATAGGGCTGAGGACAGGGGTTAGGGGCAATCAGCCCCAGCATTTT TRBV19 TRBD1 19 medium-sized TRBJ1-5
CASSLQGKTYNEQFF TGTGCCAGCAGTTTACAGGGTAAAACCTACAATGAGCAGTTCTTC TRBV12-3/TRBV12-4 NA 15 medium-sized TRBJ2-1
CSVGLNNNEQFF TGCAGCGTTGGCCTCAACAACAATGAGCAGTTCTTC TRBV29-1 NA 12 large TRBJ2-1
CASSLAPPRGRTERQPQHF TGTGCCAGCAGCTTAGCGCCCCCCAGGGGGCGCACGGAACGGCAGCCCCAGCATTTT TRBV7-2 TRBD1 19 NA TRBJ1-5
CATQKVNYGYTF TGTGCCACCCAGAAAGTCAACTATGGCTACACCTTC TRBV6-5 NA 12 medium-sized TRBJ1-2
CSAWRGTEAFF TGCAGTGCGTGGAGGGGGACTGAAGCTTTCTTT TRBV20-1 NA 11 once TRBJ1-1
CASTRRGLRTEAFF TGTGCCAGCACTAGGCGGGGGCTGAGGACTGAAGCTTTCTTT TRBV6-2/TRBV6-3 NA 14 few TRBJ1-1
CASSHGLAGEAYNEQFF TGTGCCAGCAGCCATGGACTAGCGGGGGAAGCCTACAATGAGCAGTTCTTC TRBV7-2 TRBD2 17 NA TRBJ2-1
CASKPGRQGSYEQYF TGTGCCAGTAAACCGGGGCGGCAGGGGAGCTACGAGCAGTACTTC TRBV19 NA 15 once TRBJ2-7
CSARPGDYGYTF TGCAGTGCTAGACCTGGGGACTATGGCTACACCTTC TRBV20-1 NA 12 NA TRBJ1-2
CSARVRGGLSYNEQFF TGCAGTGCTAGAGTCCGGGGGGGCCTCTCCTACAATGAGCAGTTCTTC TRBV20-1 TRBD2 16 NA TRBJ2-1
CASSQGLQETQYF TGTGCCAGCTCCCAGGGACTACAAGAGACCCAGTACTTC TRBV18 TRBD2 13 medium-sized TRBJ2-5
CSVENRGRENEQFF TGCAGCGTTGAAAACAGGGGGCGCGAGAATGAGCAGTTCTTC TRBV29-1 TRBD1 14 medium-sized TRBJ2-1
CASKDRTDTQYF TGCGCCAGCAAGGACCGCACAGATACGCAGTATTTT TRBV10-1 NA 12 few TRBJ2-3
CASSLSPGNTEAFF TGCGCCAGCAGCTTAAGTCCGGGGAACACTGAAGCTTTCTTT TRBV5-1 NA 14 NA TRBJ1-1
CASSVGWEGKLFF TGTGCCAGCAGCGTAGGCTGGGAAGGGAAACTGTTTTTT TRBV9 NA 13 NA TRBJ1-4